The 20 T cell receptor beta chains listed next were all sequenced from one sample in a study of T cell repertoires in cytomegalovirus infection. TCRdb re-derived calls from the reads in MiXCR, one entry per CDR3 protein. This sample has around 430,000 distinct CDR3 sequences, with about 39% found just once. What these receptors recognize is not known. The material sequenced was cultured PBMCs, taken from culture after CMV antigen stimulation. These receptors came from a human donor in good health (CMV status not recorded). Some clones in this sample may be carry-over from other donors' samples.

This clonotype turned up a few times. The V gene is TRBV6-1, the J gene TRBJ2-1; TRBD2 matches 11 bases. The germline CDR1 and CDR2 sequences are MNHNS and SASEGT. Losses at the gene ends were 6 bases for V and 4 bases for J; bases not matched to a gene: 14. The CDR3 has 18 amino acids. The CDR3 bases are TGTGCCAGCAGGCGTCAGACCCTAGCGGGAGGAAAATACAATGAGCAGTTCTTC. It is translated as CASRRQTLAGGKYNEQFF.

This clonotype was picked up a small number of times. The CDR3 spells CASSFLGGGETQYF. The CDR3 DNA is TGTGCCAGCAGCTTTCTGGGGGGGGGGGAGACCCAGTACTTC. J is TRBJ2-5 and V is TRBV7-2, with 7 bases aligning to TRBD2. The CDR3 extends over 14 amino acids. Per germline, CDR1 SGHTA and CDR2 FQGNSA. Unmatched junction bases numbered 6, after V lost 3 bases and J lost 5 bases.

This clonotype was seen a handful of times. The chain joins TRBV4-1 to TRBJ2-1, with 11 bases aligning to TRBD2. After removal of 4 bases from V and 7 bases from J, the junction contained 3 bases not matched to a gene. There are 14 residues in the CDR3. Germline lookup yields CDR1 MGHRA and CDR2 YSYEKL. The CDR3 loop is CASSPGLAVNEQFF. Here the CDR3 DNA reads TGCGCCAGCAGCCCGGGACTAGCGGTAAATGAGCAGTTCTTC.

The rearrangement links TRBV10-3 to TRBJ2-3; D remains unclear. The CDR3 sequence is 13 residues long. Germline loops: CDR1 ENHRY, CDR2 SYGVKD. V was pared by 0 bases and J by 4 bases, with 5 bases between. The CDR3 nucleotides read TGTGCCATCAGTGAGTCGGGGTCAGATACGCAGTATTTT. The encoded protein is CAISESGSDTQYF.

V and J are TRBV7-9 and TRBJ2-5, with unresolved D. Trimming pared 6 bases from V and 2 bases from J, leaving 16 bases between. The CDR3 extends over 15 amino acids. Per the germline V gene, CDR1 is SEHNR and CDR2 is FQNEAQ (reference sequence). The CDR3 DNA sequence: TGTGCCAGCAGACCCTCCCTGGTGGCACAAGAGACCCAGTACTTC. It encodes CASRPSLVAQETQYF.

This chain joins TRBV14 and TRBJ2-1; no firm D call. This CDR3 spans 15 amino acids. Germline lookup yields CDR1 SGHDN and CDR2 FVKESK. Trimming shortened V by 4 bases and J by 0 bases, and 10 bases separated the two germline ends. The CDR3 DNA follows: TGTGCCAGCAGCCCCCGAAGGGACTCCTACAATGAGCAGTTCTTC. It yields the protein CASSPRRDSYNEQFF.

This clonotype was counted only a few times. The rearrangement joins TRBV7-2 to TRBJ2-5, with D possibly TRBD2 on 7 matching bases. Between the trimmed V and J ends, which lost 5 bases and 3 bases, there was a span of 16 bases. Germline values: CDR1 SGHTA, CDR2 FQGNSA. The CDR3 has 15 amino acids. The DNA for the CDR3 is TGTGCCAGCAGCCAGGGGCGGGAGTTTAAAGAGACCCAGTACTTC. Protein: CASSQGREFKETQYF. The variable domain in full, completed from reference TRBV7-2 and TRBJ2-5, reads GAGVSQSPSNKVTEKGKDVELRCDPISGHTALYWYRQSLGQGLEFLIYFQGNSAPDKSGLPSDRFSAERTGGSVSTLTIQRTQQEDSAVYLCASSQGREFKETQYFGPGTRLLVL.

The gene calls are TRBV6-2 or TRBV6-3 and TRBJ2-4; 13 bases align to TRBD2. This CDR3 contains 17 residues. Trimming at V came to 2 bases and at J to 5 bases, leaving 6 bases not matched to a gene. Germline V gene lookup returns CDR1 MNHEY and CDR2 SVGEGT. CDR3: CASSYRRLAGGQNIQYF. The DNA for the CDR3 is TGTGCCAGCAGTTACCGCCGACTAGCGGGAGGCCAAAACATTCAGTACTTC.

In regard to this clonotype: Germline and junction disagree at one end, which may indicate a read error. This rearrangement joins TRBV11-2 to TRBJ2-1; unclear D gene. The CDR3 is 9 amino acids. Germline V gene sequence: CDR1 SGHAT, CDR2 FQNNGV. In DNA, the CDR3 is TGTACCAGCCCCCCCCCCCAGTTCTTC. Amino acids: CTSPPPQFF. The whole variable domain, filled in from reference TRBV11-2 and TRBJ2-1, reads EAGVAQSPRYKIIEKRQSVAFWCNPISGHATLYWYQQILGQGPKLLIQFQNNGVVDDSQLPKDRFSAERLKGVDSTLKIQPAKLEDSAVYLCTSPPPQFFGPGTRLTVL.

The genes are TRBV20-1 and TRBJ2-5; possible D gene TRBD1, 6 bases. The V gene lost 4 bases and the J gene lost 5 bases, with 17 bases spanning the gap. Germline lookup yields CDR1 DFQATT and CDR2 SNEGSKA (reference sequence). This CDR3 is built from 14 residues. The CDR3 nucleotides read TGCAGTGCTAACGAAATACAGGGATGGGAGACCCAGTACTTC. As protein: CSANEIQGWETQYF.

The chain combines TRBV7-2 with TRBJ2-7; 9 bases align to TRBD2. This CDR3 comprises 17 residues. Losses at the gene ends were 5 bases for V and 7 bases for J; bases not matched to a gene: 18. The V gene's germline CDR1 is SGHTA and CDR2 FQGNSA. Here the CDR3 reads CASSGQGRGGISVEQYF. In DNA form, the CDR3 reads TGTGCCAGCAGCGGCCAGGGGCGGGGGGGCATCTCAGTAGAGCAGTACTTC.

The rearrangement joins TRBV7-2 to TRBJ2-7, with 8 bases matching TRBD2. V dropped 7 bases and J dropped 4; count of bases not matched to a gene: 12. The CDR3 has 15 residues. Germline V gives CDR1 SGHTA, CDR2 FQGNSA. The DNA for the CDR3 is TGTGCCAGCACCCCGGGGGGGAGTACCATTTACGAGCAGTACTTC. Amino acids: CASTPGGSTIYEQYF. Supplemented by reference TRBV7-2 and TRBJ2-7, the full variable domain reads GAGVSQSPSNKVTEKGKDVELRCDPISGHTALYWYRQSLGQGLEFLIYFQGNSAPDKSGLPSDRFSAERTGGSVSTLTIQRTQQEDSAVYLCASTPGGSTIYEQYFGPGTRLTVT.

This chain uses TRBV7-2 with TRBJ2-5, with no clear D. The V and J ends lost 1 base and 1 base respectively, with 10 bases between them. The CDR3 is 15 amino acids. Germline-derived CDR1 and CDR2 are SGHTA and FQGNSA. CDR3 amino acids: CASSLVLGPQETQYF. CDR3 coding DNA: TGTGCCAGCAGCTTAGTACTGGGCCCCCAAGAGACCCAGTACTTC. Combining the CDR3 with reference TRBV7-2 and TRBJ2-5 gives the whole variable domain GAGVSQSPSNKVTEKGKDVELRCDPISGHTALYWYRQSLGQGLEFLIYFQGNSAPDKSGLPSDRFSAERTGGSVSTLTIQRTQQEDSAVYLCASSLVLGPQETQYFGPGTRLLVL.

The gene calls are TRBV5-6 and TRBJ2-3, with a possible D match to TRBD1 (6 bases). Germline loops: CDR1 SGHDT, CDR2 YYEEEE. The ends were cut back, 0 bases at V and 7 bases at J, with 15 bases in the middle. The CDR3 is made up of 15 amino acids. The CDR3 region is CASSLAGDIIYTQYF. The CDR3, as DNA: TGTGCCAGCAGCTTGGCCGGGGACATCATATATACGCAGTATTTT. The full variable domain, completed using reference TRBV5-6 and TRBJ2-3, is DAGVTQSPTHLIKTRGQQVTLRCSPKSGHDTVSWYQQALGQGPQFIFQYYEEEERQRGNFPDRFSGHQFPNYSSELNVNALLLGDSALYLCASSLAGDIIYTQYFGPGTRLTVL.

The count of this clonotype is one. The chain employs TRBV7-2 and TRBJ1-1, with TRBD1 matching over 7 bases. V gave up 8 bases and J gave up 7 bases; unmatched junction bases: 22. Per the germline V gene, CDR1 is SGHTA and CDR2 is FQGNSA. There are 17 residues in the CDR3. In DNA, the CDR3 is TGTGCCAGCGGTTCGAGACGGACAGGTTCGACTTGGGGTGAAGCTTTCTTT. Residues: CASGSRRTGSTWGEAFF.

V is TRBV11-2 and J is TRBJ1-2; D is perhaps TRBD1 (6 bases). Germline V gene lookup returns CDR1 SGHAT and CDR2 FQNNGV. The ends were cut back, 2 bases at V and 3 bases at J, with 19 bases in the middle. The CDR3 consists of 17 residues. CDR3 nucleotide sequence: TGTGCCAGCAGCTTAAGGGGGGGAGCCGACAGATACTATGGCTACACCTTC. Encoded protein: CASSLRGGADRYYGYTF.

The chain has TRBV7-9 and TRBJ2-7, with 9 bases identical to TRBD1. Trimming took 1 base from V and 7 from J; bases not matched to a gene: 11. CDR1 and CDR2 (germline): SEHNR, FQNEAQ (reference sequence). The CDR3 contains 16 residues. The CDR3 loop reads CASSLGTQGAAGEQYF. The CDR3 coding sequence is TGTGCCAGCAGCTTAGGGACACAGGGGGCAGCCGGGGAGCAGTACTTC.

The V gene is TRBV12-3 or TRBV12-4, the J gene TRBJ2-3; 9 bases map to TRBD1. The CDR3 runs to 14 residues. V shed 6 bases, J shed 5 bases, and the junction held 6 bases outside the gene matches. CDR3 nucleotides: TGTGCCAGCAGGCCGGGACAGGGAGGAGATACGCAGTATTTT. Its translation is CASRPGQGGDTQYF.

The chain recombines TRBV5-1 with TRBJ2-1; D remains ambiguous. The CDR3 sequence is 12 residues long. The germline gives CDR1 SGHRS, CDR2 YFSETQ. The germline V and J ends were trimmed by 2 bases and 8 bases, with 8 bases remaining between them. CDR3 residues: CASSFLEHEQFF. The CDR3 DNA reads TGCGCCAGCAGCTTCCTGGAACATGAGCAGTTCTTC.

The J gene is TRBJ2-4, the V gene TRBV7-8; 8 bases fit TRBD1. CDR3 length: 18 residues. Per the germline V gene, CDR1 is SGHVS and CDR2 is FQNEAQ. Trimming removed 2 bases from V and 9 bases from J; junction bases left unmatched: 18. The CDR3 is CASSLFPPPPGGLGIQYF. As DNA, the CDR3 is TGTGCCAGCAGCTTATTTCCCCCCCCCCCAGGGGGCTTGGGCATTCAGTACTTC.